This T cell receptor beta chain comes out of a study of spatial heterogeneity in lung cancer. Concerning this clonotype: An end of the junction does not agree with germline; a read error may underlie this.

The CDR3 consists of 17 residues. CDR1 is MNHNS and CDR2 is SASEGT in the germline V gene. TCRdb reanalysed the 5' RACE reads using MiXCR and keeps one entry per CDR3 protein. Here the sample spans tens of thousands of distinct CDR3 sequences, less than 9.5% being singletons. The time point: blood at routine non-recurrence follow-up after resection. Unsorted whole RNA of tumor, nontumor lung or frozen PBMC was sequenced. This chain uses TRBV6-1 with TRBJ2-3; perhaps TRBD1 as D (5 bases). This TCR was recovered from a female donor with early-stage non-small cell lung cancer. Here the sequenced sample was PBMCs, taken at follow-up. Written as DNA, the CDR3 is TGTGCCGGCAGTGAAGGGGTAACTTATGCTAGCACAGATACGCAGTATTTT. Translated: CAGSEGVTYASTDTQYF.